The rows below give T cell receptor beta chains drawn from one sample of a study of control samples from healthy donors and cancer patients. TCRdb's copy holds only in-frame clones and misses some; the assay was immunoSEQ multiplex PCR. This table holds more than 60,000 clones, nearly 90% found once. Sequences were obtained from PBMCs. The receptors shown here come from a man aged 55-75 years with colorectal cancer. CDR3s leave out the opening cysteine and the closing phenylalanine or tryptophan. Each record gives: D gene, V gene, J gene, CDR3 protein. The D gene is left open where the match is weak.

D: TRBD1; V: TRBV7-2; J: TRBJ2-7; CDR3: ASSQGAAGAYEQY
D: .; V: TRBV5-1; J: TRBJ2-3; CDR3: ASSLAGARRTDTQY
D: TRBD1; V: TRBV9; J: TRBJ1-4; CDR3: ASSTDQGVNEKLF
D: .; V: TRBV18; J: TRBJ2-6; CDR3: ASSLRQPGANVLT
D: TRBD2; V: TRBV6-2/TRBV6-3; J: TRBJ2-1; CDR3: ASSPRGGSYNEQF
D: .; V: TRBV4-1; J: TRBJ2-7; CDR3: ASSQDPHGGYSYEQY
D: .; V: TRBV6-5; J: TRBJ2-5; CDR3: ASTRGTLETQY
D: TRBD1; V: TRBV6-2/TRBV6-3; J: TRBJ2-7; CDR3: ASSYARDRGFHEQY
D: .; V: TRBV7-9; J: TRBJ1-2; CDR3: ASSLDRANYGYT
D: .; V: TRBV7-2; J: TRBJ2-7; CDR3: ASSFWGRGSAYEQY
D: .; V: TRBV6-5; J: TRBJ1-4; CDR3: ASSYYSPATNEKLF
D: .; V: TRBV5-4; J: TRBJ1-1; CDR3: ASSLAGSWTEAF
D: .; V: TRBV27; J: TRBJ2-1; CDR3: ASSPLGPKNEQF
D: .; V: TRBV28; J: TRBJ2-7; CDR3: ASSRTSYEQY
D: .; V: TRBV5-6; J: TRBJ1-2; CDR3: ASSESSRTYPEGYT
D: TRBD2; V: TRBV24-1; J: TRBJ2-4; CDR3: ATIGLAGIIAKNIQY
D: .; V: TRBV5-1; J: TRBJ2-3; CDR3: ASSLGASPRTDTQY
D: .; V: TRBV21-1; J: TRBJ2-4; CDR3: ASSKEGARGLEGIWAKNIQY
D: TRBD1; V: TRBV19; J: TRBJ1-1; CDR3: ASRQGGSTEAF
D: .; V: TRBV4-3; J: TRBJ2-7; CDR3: ASSPSSGSSYEQY
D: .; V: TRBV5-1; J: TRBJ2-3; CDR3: ASSSRGPTSTDTQY
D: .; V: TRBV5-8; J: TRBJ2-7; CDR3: ASRRQDEQY
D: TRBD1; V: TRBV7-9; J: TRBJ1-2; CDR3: ASSPTGGATYGYT
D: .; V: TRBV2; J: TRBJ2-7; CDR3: ASSPVRNSYEQY
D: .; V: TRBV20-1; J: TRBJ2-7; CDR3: SAMDGYEQY
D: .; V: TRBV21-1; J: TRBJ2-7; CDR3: ASSIESAGFKEQY
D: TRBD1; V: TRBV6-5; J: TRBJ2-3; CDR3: ASSKTGGTDTQY
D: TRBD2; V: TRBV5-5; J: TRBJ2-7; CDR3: ASSPNPGLEGYEQY
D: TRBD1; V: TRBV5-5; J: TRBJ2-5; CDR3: ASSRDRDFWETQY
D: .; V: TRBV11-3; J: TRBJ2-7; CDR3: ASSHTGEGSYEQY
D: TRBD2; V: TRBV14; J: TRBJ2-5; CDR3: ASSQWGLGPQETQY
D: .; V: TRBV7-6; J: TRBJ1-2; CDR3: ASSFLGISGYT
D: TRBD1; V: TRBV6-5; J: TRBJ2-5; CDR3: ASRGGQGYRETQY
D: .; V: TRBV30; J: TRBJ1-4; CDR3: AWRDPGGNEKLF
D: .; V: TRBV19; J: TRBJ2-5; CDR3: ASSSTLQETQY
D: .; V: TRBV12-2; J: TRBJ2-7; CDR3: ERDRGPSRSSYEQY
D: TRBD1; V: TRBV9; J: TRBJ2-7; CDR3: ASSVTGLGYEQY
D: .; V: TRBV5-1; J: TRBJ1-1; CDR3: ASSADLNTEAF
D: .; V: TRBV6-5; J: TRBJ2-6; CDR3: ASSPDGSGANVLT
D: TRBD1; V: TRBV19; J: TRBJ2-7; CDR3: ASSTHGQGSYEQY
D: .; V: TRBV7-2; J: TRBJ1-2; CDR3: ASSLQGRGYT
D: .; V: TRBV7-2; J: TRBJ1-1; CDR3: ASSSLGQGFTMNTEAF
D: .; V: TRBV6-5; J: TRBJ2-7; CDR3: ASTMRDGGFYEQY
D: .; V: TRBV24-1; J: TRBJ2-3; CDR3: ATSVGGRGTDTQY
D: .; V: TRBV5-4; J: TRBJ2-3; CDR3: ASSSQGTRRLY
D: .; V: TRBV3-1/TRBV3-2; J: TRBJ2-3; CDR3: ASSSQVSDYTDTQY
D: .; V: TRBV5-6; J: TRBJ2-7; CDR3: ASSLPGETYEQY
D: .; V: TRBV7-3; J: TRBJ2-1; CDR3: ASSARHRDAYNEQF
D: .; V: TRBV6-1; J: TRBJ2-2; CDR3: ASSEAHQGIGELF
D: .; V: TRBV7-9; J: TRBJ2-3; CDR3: ASSLAGGSTDTQY
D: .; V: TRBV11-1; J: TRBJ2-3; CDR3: ASSRDTLYTDTQY
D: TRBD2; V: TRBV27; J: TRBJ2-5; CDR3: ASSLSVGGETQY
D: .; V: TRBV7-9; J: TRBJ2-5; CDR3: ASSLVRGQETQY
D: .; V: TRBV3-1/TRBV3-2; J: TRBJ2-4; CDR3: ASSQEGGVAKNIQY
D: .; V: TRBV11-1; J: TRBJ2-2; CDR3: ASSPDTNTGELF